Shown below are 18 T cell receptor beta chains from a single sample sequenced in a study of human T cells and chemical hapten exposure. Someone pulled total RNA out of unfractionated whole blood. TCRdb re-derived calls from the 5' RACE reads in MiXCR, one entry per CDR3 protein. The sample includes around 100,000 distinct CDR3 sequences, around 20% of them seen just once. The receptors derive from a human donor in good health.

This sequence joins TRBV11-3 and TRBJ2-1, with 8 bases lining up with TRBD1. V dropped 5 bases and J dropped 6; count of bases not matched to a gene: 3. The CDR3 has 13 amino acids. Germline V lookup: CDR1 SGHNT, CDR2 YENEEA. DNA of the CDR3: TGTGCCAGCAGCCAACAGGGGGGCAATGAGCAGTTCTTC. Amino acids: CASSQQGGNEQFF.

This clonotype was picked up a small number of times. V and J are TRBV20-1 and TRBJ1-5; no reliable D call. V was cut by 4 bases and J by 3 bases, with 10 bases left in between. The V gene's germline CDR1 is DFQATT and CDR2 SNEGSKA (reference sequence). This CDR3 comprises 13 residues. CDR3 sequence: CSATLGVNQPQHF. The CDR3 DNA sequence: TGCAGTGCTACGCTAGGAGTCAATCAGCCCCAGCATTTT.

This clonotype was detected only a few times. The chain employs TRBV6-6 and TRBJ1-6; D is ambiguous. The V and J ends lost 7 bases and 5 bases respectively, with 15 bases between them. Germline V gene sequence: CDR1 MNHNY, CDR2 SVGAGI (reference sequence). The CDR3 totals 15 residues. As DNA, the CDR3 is TGTGCCAGCAATGTTAGGGCTTTGGATAATTCACCCCTCCACTTT. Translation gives CASNVRALDNSPLHF.

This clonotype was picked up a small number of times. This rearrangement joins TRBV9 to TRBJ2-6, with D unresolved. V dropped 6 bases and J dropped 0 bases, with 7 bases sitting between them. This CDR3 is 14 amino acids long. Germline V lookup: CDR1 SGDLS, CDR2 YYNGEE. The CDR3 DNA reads TGTGCCAGCACCCCAGACTCTGGGGCCAACGTCCTGACTTTC. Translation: CASTPDSGANVLTF.

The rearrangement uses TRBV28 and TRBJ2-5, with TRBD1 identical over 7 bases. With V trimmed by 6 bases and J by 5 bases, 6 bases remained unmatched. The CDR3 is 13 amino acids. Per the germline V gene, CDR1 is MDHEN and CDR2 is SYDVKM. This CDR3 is CASRLQGSETQYF. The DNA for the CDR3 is TGTGCCAGCAGGTTACAGGGGTCCGAGACCCAGTACTTC.

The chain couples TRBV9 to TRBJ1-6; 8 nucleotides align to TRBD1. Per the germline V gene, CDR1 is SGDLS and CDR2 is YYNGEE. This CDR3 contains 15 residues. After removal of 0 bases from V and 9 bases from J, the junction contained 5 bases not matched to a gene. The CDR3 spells CASSVEGQESSPLHF. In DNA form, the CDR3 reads TGTGCCAGCAGCGTAGAGGGACAGGAGAGTTCACCCCTCCACTTT.

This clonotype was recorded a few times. The DNA of the CDR3 is TGTGCCTGGAGTCGGCAGGGGGCCAACTATGGCTACACCTTC. Amino acid sequence: CAWSRQGANYGYTF. The chain joins TRBV30 to TRBJ1-2; 8 bases are a match to TRBD1. The trim removed 2 bases at V and 2 bases at J, leaving 4 bases unmatched. Germline V gene lookup returns CDR1 GTSNPN and CDR2 SVGIG (reference sequence). The CDR3 is made up of 14 amino acids.

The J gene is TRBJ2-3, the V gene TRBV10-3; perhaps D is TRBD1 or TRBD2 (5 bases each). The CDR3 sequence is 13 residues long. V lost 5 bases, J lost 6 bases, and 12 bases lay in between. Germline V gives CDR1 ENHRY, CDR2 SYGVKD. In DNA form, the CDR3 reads TGTGCCATCAGTAACGGGACCCGGGATACGCAGTATTTT. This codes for CAISNGTRDTQYF.

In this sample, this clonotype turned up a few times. This CDR3 reads CASTDGDGHEKLFF. CDR3 sequence (DNA): TGTGCCAGTACTGACGGTGACGGCCATGAAAAACTGTTTTTT. This rearrangement joins TRBV27 to TRBJ1-4; D is uncertain. V was clipped by 9 bases and J by 6 bases, with 17 bases between them. Germline V lookup: CDR1 MNHEY, CDR2 SMNVEV (reference sequence). The CDR3 is made up of 14 amino acids.

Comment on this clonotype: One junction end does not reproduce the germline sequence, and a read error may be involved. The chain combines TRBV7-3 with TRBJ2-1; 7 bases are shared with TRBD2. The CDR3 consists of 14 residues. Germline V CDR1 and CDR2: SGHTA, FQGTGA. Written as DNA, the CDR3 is TGTGCCAGCAGCGTAACTAGCGATTACAATGAGCAGTTCTTC. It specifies CASSVTSDYNEQFF.

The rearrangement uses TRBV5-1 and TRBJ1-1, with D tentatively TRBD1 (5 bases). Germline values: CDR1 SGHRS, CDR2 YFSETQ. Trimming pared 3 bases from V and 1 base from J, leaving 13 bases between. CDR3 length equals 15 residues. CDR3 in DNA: TGCGCCAGCAGCTCAAGACAGTCGCGGAACACTGAAGCTTTCTTT. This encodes CASSSRQSRNTEAFF.

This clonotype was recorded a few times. The CDR3 here is CAIRRESSYNEQFF. DNA of the CDR3: TGTGCCATCAGGAGGGAGAGCTCCTACAATGAGCAGTTCTTC. The V gene is TRBV10-3, the J gene TRBJ2-1; a possible D gene is TRBD2 (5 bases). With 6 bases removed from V and 0 bases from J, the gap between germline ends came to 9 bases. Germline CDR1 reads ENHRY; CDR2 reads SYGVKD. The CDR3 sequence is 14 residues long.

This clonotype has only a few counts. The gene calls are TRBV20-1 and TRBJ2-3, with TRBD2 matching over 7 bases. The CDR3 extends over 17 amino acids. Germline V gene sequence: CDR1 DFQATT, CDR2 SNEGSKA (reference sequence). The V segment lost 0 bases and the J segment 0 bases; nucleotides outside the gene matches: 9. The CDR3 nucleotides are TGCAGTGCTAGAGATCCCGCGGGAGACGGGAGCACAGATACGCAGTATTTT. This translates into CSARDPAGDGSTDTQYF.

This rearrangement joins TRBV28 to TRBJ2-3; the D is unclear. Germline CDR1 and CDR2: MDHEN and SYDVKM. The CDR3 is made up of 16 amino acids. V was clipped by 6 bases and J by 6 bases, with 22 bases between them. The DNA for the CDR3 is TGTGCCAGCAGCCCCATCCCCCCTCTCCCCAGGGATACGCAGTATTTT. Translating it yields CASSPIPPLPRDTQYF.

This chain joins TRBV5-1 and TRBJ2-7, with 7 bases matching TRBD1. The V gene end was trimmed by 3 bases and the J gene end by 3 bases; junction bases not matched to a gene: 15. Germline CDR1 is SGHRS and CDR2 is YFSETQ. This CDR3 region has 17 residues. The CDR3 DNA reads TGCGCCAGCAGCTATGCCTCTACGGGACAGCTAAACTACGAGCAGTACTTC. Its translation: CASSYASTGQLNYEQYF.

The CDR3 region has the DNA TGTGCCAGCAGCCGACGACCGGGGGGACCTGAGCAGTTCTTC. Translated: CASSRRPGGPEQFF. The chain joins TRBV14 to TRBJ2-1, with 7 bases identical to TRBD2. V shed 4 bases and J 9 bases; nucleotides not matched to a gene: 9. Per germline, CDR1 SGHDN and CDR2 FVKESK. The CDR3 covers 14 residues.

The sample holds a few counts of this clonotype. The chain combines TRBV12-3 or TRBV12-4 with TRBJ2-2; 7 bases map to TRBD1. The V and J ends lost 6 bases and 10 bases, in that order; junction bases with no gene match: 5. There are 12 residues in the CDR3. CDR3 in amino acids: CASRRQGEELFF. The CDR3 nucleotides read TGTGCCAGCAGACGACAGGGAGAGGAGCTGTTTTTT.

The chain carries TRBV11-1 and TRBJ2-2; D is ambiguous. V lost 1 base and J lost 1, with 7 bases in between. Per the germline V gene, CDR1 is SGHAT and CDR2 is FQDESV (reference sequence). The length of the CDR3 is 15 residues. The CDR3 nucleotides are TGTGCCAGCAGCTTAGTTGCGCTGAACACCGGGGAGCTGTTTTTT. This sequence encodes CASSLVALNTGELFF.